This TCR beta chain was sequenced in a study of early T cells in non-severe SARS-CoV-2 infection. The library protocol tagged individual cDNA molecules with unique molecular identifiers. MiXCR, applied by TCRdb to the 5' RACE reads, yields one record per CDR3 protein. The table shows around 39,000 distinct CDR3 sequences, with around 8% occurring only once. Trimming removed 0 bases at V and 2 bases at J, with 8 bases between. The V gene's germline CDR1 is MNHEY and CDR2 SMNVEV (reference sequence). The CDR3 covers 14 residues. This clonotype was seen more than once but under ten times. This TCR was sampled from an adult who was a healthcare worker with PCR-confirmed SARS-CoV-2 infection or an uninfected control (not recorded which). The chain is built from TRBV27 and TRBJ2-7; D gene unclear. Specimen: whole blood, collected at baseline. CDR3 nucleotides: TGTGCCAGCAGTTTATCTCTAACCACCTACGAGCAGTACTTC. Protein product: CASSLSLTTYEQYF.